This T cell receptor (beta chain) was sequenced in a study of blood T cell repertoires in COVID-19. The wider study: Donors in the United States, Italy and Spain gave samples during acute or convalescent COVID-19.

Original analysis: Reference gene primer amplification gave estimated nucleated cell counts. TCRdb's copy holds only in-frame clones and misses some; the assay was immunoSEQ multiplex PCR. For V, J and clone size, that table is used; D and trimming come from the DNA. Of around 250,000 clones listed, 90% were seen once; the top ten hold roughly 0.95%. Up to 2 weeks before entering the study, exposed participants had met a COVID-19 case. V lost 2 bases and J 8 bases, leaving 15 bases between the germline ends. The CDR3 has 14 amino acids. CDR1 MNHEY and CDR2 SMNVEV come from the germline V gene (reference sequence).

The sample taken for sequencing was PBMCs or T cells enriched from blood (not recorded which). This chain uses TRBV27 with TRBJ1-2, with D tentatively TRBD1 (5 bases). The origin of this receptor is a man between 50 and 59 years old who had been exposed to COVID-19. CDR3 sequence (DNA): TGTGCCAGCAGTTTAAAAGGGGTTTCGGTCGGCTACACCTTC. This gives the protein CASSLKGVSVGYTF.